This T cell receptor beta chain originates from a study of breast tumors, draining lymph nodes, adjacent tissues. The CDR3 is 15 residues long. From germline, CDR1 is SEHNR and CDR2 FQNEAQ (reference sequence). TCRdb reprocessed the multiplex PCR reads via MiXCR and lists one record per CDR3 protein. The profile shows about 200,000 distinct CDR3 sequences, about 32% of them singletons. This clonotype was seen a handful of times. Its target is not known. A much larger clonotype is one base distant, so this may be a read error. The lymph nodes were axillary draining lymph nodes from breast cancer patients. Study-level points and caveats: That most tumor T cells come from lymph nodes remained unproven.

The rearrangement uses TRBV7-9 and TRBJ1-2; possible D gene TRBD1, 6 bases. The source is a female donor with breast cancer. Some clones in this sample may be carry-over from other donors' samples. Source material: axillary lymph node tissue. The DNA of the CDR3 is TGTGCCAGCAGCCCGTACCAGGGGCGGCCGTCGGGCTACCCCTTC. Protein: CASSPYQGRPSGYPF.